The TCR beta chain under discussion was sequenced for a study of T cell repertoires in cytomegalovirus infection. About the research overall: Both CMV infection and a matching HLA type were indicated by public TCR beta signatures.

From the reads, TCRdb called clonotypes with MiXCR, one entry per CDR3 protein. The sample yields 40,000 to 55,000 distinct CDR3 sequences, over 15% seen once. Comments on this clonotype: No antigen is known for it.

Regarding the study as a whole: What dominated the ex vivo response were HLA-C-restricted CMV-specific TCR beta clonotypes.

The CDR3 contains 17 residues. V was shortened by 2 bases and J by 0 bases, with 14 bases between the two germline ends. CDR1 and CDR2 (germline): SEHNR, FQNEAQ (reference sequence). The sample was CD8+ T cells from cultured PBMCs, taken from culture after CMV antigen stimulation. This chain connects TRBV7-9 to TRBJ1-3, with D hard to call. This TCR was recovered from a human donor in good health (CMV status not recorded). Some clones in this sample may be carry-over from other donors' samples. The CDR3 spells CASSLFFRSLSGNTIYF. The CDR3 DNA is TGTGCCAGCAGCTTATTTTTCCGCAGCCTCTCTGGAAACACCATATATTTT.